This T cell receptor (beta chain) was sequenced for a study of control samples from healthy donors and cancer patients. The repertoire was sequenced with immunoSEQ multiplex PCR; TCRdb's copy has only in-frame clones and lacks some. This sample has around 50,000 clones, with about 92% found just once. Germline values: CDR1 MNHEY, CDR2 SMNVEV (reference sequence). This CDR3 contains 12 residues. Trimming removed 6 bases at V and 2 bases at J, with 8 bases between. The chain links TRBV27 to TRBJ2-7; D is uncertain. Sequencing was performed on PBMCs. This receptor was identified in a man aged 35 to 55 with colorectal cancer. CDR3 nucleotide sequence: TGTGCCAGCAGGGACGGTACCTACGAGCAGTACTTC. Translating it yields CASRDGTYEQYF.